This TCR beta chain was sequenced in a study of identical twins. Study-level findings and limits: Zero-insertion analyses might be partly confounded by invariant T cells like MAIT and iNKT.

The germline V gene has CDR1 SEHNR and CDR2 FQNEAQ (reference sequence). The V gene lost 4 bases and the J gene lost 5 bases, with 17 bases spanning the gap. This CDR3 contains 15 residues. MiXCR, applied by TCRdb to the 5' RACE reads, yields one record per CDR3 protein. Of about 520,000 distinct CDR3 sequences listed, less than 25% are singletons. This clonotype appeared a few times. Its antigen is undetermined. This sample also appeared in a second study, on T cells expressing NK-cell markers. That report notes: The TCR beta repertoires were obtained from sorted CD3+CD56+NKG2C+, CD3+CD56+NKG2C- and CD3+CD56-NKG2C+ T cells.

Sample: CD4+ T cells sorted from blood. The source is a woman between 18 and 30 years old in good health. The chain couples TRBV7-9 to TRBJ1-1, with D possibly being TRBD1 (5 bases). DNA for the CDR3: TGTGCCAGCAGCTCCCGGGGCGGGGATTATACTGAAGCTTTCTTT. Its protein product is CASSSRGGDYTEAFF.